The 26 T cell receptor beta chains reported below all come from one sample, sequenced in a study of a mutant IDH1 vaccine in newly diagnosed glioma. Time point meaning: baseline, week 1 (first vaccination visit). Treatment in this sample: pre-vaccination baseline after standard-of-care therapy. Repertoires were generated with immunoSEQ multiplex PCR, while TCRdb's copy carries only in-frame clones and drops some. The repertoire includes about 88,000 clones, roughly 80% of them detected once, and less than 6.5% sits in the top ten. Sequenced here: PBMCs, sampled from a glioma patient treated with radiotherapy, temozolomide or both. The receptors were gathered from a man between 35 and 55 years old with glioma. Some clones in this sample may be carry-over from other donors' samples.

The J gene is TRBJ2-4, the V gene TRBV19; perhaps TRBD1 as D (6 bases). V lost 5 bases, J lost 3 bases, and 14 bases lay in between. The CDR3 consists of 15 residues. CDR1 is LNHDA and CDR2 is SQIVND in the germline V gene (reference sequence). Here the CDR3 DNA reads TGTGCCAGTAGTCCCCCCGAGGGACACAAAAACATTCAGTACTTC. Protein sequence: CASSPPEGHKNIQYF. The whole variable domain, remainder taken from reference TRBV19 and TRBJ2-4, is DGGITQSPKYLFRKEGQNVTLSCEQNLNHDAMYWYRQDPGQGLRLIYYSQIVNDFQKGDIAEGYSVSREKKESFPLTVTSAQKNPTAFYLCASSPPEGHKNIQYFGAGTRLSVL.

This sequence joins TRBV6-5 and TRBJ1-6, with 9 positions matching TRBD1. The germline gives CDR1 MNHEY, CDR2 SVGAGI. Trimming at V came to 6 bases and at J to 7 bases, leaving 4 bases not matched to a gene. This CDR3 spans 14 amino acids. The CDR3 DNA follows: TGTGCCAGCAGCCTTGACAGGGGGAATTCACCCCTCCACTTT. Translated: CASSLDRGNSPLHF.

The CDR3 bases are TGCGCCAGCAGCTCGGAGGGGACAGGGATCTCTTCACCCCTCCACTTT. This codes for CASSSEGTGISSPLHF. This chain links TRBV5-1 with TRBJ1-6; 9 bases agree with TRBD1. CDR3 length equals 16 residues. From germline, CDR1 is SGHRS and CDR2 YFSETQ. Trimming at V came to 3 bases and at J to 9 bases, leaving 10 bases not matched to a gene.

This chain connects TRBV6-1 to TRBJ2-7, with no clear D. Germline CDR1 reads MNHNS; CDR2 reads SASEGT. The V and J ends lost 5 bases and 9 bases respectively, with 11 bases between them. The CDR3 runs 11 residues. CDR3 amino acids: CASSRQVTQYF. The DNA of the CDR3 is TGTGCCAGCAGTAGGCAGGTCACGCAGTACTTC.

This clone was seen a handful of times. J is TRBJ1-2 and V is TRBV18, with D possibly being TRBD1 (6 bases). The CDR3 runs to 14 residues. Trimming took 1 base from V and 4 from J, leaving 10 bases between them. Germline V CDR1 and CDR2: KGHSH, LQKENI. The CDR3, as DNA: TGTGCCAGCTCACCACGAGGACAGAGCTATGGCTACACCTTC. Residues: CASSPRGQSYGYTF. Supplemented by reference TRBV18 and TRBJ1-2, the full variable domain reads NAGVMQNPRHLVRRRGQEARLRCSPMKGHSHVYWYRQLPEEGLKFMVYLQKENIIDESGMPKERFSAEFPKEGPSILRIQQVVRGDSAAYFCASSPRGQSYGYTFGSGTRLTVV.

The chain links TRBV6-6 to TRBJ1-4; 7 bases match TRBD1. V shed 2 bases, J shed 3 bases, and the junction held 6 bases outside the gene matches. Germline CDR1 MNHNY, CDR2 SVGAGI (reference sequence). This CDR3 is 16 amino acids long. This CDR3 is CASSYRDSGANEKLFF. CDR3 DNA: TGTGCCAGCAGTTACAGGGACAGTGGCGCTAATGAAAAACTGTTTTTT.

This clone was detected a few times. This sequence joins TRBV5-1 and TRBJ1-1, with D hard to call. The CDR3 consists of 13 residues. CDR1 is SGHRS and CDR2 is YFSETQ in the germline V gene. Trimming cost V 3 bases and J 5 bases, with 11 bases left between them. For the CDR3, the DNA is TGCGCCAGCAGCTCGAAAGGGAAGACTGAAGCTTTCTTT. It is translated as CASSSKGKTEAFF.

The V call is TRBV5-1, the J call TRBJ1-5, with 11 bases aligning to TRBD1. The CDR3 extends over 16 amino acids. Per germline, CDR1 SGHRS and CDR2 YFSETQ. V lost 0 bases to trimming and J lost 3 bases; unmatched junction nucleotides: 2. The CDR3 DNA is TGCGCCAGCAGCTTGGGAGGACAGGGGGCCAATCAGCCCCAGCATTTT. Amino acids: CASSLGGQGANQPQHF.

CDR3 bases: TGTGCCTGGAGTCTCAGAAATCAGCCCCAGCATTTT. It encodes CAWSLRNQPQHF. The gene calls are TRBV30 and TRBJ1-5; unclear D gene. Deletions cut 2 bases from V and 4 bases from J, with 6 bases between. The CDR3 spans 12 residues. Germline loops: CDR1 GTSNPN, CDR2 SVGIG (reference sequence). Filled out from reference TRBV30 and TRBJ1-5, the complete variable domain reads SQTIHQWPATLVQPVGSPLSLECTVEGTSNPNLYWYRQAAGRGLQLLFYSVGIGQISSEVPQNLSASRPQDRQFILSSKKLLLSDSGFYLCAWSLRNQPQHFGDGTRLSIL.

The chain carries TRBV4-1 and TRBJ2-5, with a tentative D call TRBD1 (6 bases). The V end was cut by 3 bases, the J end by 2 bases, with 13 bases between. The CDR3 has 15 amino acids. Germline-derived CDR1 and CDR2 are MGHRA and YSYEKL. For the CDR3, the DNA is TGCGCCAGCAGCCAGCCGGACAGTGATCAAGAGACCCAGTACTTC. Encoded protein: CASSQPDSDQETQYF.

CDR3 DNA sequence: TGCGCCAGCAGCCAAGCCATCTCGGGACAGGCCCTTCATCCACTCTATGGCTACACCTTC. This gives the protein CASSQAISGQALHPLYGYTF. The chain is built from TRBV4-1 and TRBJ1-2; 8 nucleotides align to TRBD1. The ends lost 1 base at V and 4 bases at J; junction bases unmatched: 20. From germline, CDR1 is MGHRA and CDR2 YSYEKL. CDR3 length: 20 amino acids.

The chain combines TRBV13 with TRBJ2-2, with TRBD2 matching 9 bases. The CDR3 loop spans 17 amino acids. V shed 2 bases, J shed 7 bases, and the junction held 11 bases outside the gene matches. Germline loops: CDR1 PRHDT, CDR2 FYEKMQ (reference sequence). The CDR3 is CASSLFTAGGRCGELFF. The CDR3 DNA reads as TGTGCCAGCAGCTTATTTACAGCGGGAGGTAGGTGCGGGGAGCTGTTTTTT.

The chain's CDR3 is CASSARQGEGYTF. CDR3 coding DNA: TGTGCCAGCAGTGCTCGACAGGGGGAAGGCTACACCTTC. The J gene is TRBJ1-2, the V gene TRBV25-1, with 9 bases aligning to TRBD1. The J segment lost 8 bases and the V segment lost 4 bases, leaving 5 bases of the junction unmatched. The CDR3 runs 13 residues. Germline assignment: CDR1 MGHDK and CDR2 SYGVNS.

The V gene is TRBV4-1, the J gene TRBJ1-1, with no clear D. This CDR3 is 15 amino acids long. CDR1 and CDR2 (germline): MGHRA, YSYEKL. Trimming took off 1 base at V and 5 bases at J, with 14 bases between the two ends. The CDR3 spells CASSQVGMSATEAFF. In DNA form, the CDR3 reads TGCGCCAGCAGCCAAGTGGGTATGTCGGCAACTGAAGCTTTCTTT.

The genes are TRBV9 and TRBJ2-1, with D perhaps matching TRBD2 (5 bases). Germline lookup yields CDR1 SGDLS and CDR2 YYNGEE. The CDR3 extends over 14 amino acids. The V and J ends lost 3 bases and 9 bases respectively, with 16 bases between them. The CDR3 sequence is CASSAEGVPSEQFF. For the CDR3, the DNA is TGTGCCAGCAGCGCCGAGGGAGTTCCCAGTGAGCAGTTCTTC.

This clone turned up a few times. This sequence joins TRBV5-5 and TRBJ2-2; D is uncertain. CDR3 length equals 13 residues. CDR1 SGHKS and CDR2 YYEKEE come from the germline V gene (reference sequence). V was shortened by 5 bases and J by 6 bases, with 11 bases between the two germline ends. CDR3 amino acids: CASSYIPAGELFF. The CDR3 coding sequence is TGTGCCAGCAGTTATATTCCGGCCGGGGAGCTGTTTTTT.

This chain's CDR3 is CASSVDRGLNQPQHF. CDR3 nucleotides: TGTGCCAGCAGCGTAGACAGGGGGCTGAATCAGCCCCAGCATTTT. This chain connects TRBV6-1 to TRBJ1-5, with TRBD1 matching 10 bases. The CDR3 is made up of 15 amino acids. J lost 4 bases, V lost 6 bases, and 6 bases had no gene match. Germline loops: CDR1 MNHNS, CDR2 SASEGT.

The table lists this clone with a count of one. The rearrangement links TRBV14 to TRBJ2-7; D call uncertain. Germline V gene lookup returns CDR1 SGHDN and CDR2 FVKESK. Trimming removed 5 bases from V and 7 bases from J, with 12 bases in between. The CDR3 sequence is 12 residues long. In nucleotides, the CDR3 is TGTGCCAGCAGCTTATCGTCTGGGGAGCAGTACTTC. This gives the protein CASSLSSGEQYF. Filled out from reference TRBV14 and TRBJ2-7, the complete variable domain reads EAGVTQFPSHSVIEKGQTVTLRCDPISGHDNLYWYRRVMGKEIKFLLHFVKESKQDESGMPNNRFLAERTGGTYSTLKVQPAELEDSGVYFCASSLSSGEQYFGPGTRLTVT.

This chain joins TRBV6-5 and TRBJ2-2; no clear D gene. CDR1 and CDR2 from the germline V gene are MNHEY and SVGAGI. The V end was cut by 1 base, the J end by 7 bases, with 1 base between. The CDR3 sequence is 11 residues long. CDR3 protein: CASSYFGELFF. In DNA form, the CDR3 reads TGTGCCAGCAGTTACTTCGGGGAGCTGTTTTTT.

The chain employs TRBV5-1 and TRBJ2-3; a weak D match, TRBD1 (6 bases). The CDR3 covers 16 residues. Germline V lookup: CDR1 SGHRS, CDR2 YFSETQ. Trimming shortened V by 4 bases and J by 3 bases, and 18 bases separated the two germline ends. CDR3 sequence reads: CASSPLKAGVTDTQYF. CDR3 in DNA: TGCGCCAGCAGCCCCCTCAAGGCAGGGGTTACAGATACGCAGTATTTT.

The rearrangement links TRBV30 to TRBJ2-3, with D possibly TRBD1 on 6 matching bases. The germline CDR1 and CDR2 sequences are GTSNPN and SVGIG (reference sequence). The CDR3 contains 12 residues. V shed 0 bases and J shed 6 bases, with 7 bases lying between them. CDR3 in DNA: TGTGCCTGGAGTGTACAGGGTGATACGCAGTATTTT. Translation: CAWSVQGDTQYF. Using reference TRBV30 and TRBJ2-3 for the parts outside the CDR3, the full variable domain is SQTIHQWPATLVQPVGSPLSLECTVEGTSNPNLYWYRQAAGRGLQLLFYSVGIGQISSEVPQNLSASRPQDRQFILSSKKLLLSDSGFYLCAWSVQGDTQYFGPGTRLTVL.

The V gene is TRBV13, the J gene TRBJ2-1; no definite D call. Per germline, CDR1 PRHDT and CDR2 FYEKMQ (reference sequence). V gave up 5 bases and J gave up 10 bases, with 18 bases separating them. This CDR3 region has 14 residues. The CDR3 reads CASSHLSNMREQFF. The CDR3 DNA follows: TGTGCCAGCAGCCACCTGAGCAATATGAGGGAGCAGTTCTTC.

This clone was picked up a small number of times. The chain has TRBV6-6 and TRBJ1-2, with TRBD1 matching over 7 bases. From germline, CDR1 is MNHNY and CDR2 SVGAGI (reference sequence). V trimming: 1 base; J trimming: 7 bases; junction bases outside the gene matches: 6. CDR3 length: 14 residues. The CDR3 DNA follows: TGTGCCAGCAGTTACTTCGACAGGGCGGGTGGCTACACCTTC. The encoded protein is CASSYFDRAGGYTF.

This sequence joins TRBV7-6 and TRBJ1-4; D possibly corresponds to TRBD1 (5 bases). This CDR3 contains 14 residues. Germline CDR1 reads SGHVS; CDR2 reads FNYEAQ. The V end was cut by 1 base, the J end by 10 bases, with 13 bases between. The CDR3 DNA reads TGTGCCAGCAGCTTAGGATTGGGGGGAGGAAAACTGTTTTTT. This sequence encodes CASSLGLGGGKLFF.

The rearrangement links TRBV7-9 to TRBJ2-7; 7 positions match TRBD2. The germline CDR1 and CDR2 sequences are SEHNR and FQNEAQ (reference sequence). The CDR3 sequence is 16 residues long. With 4 bases clipped from V and 1 base from J, the junction kept 10 bases outside the gene matches. CDR3 bases: TGTGCCAGCAGCTCCCGTGGCGCGGGGGATTCCTACGAGCAGTACTTC. Translated, it gives CASSSRGAGDSYEQYF.

V is TRBV29-1 and J is TRBJ1-2; D call uncertain. Germline CDR1 SQVTM, CDR2 ANQGSEA. V was cut by 5 bases and J by 2 bases, with 18 bases left in between. The CDR3 is made up of 15 amino acids. The CDR3 spells CSVRRVLLPNYGYTF. CDR3 nucleotide sequence: TGCAGCGTTCGAAGAGTATTACTACCGAACTATGGCTACACCTTC.